Reported below is one T cell receptor beta chain. Data came from immunoSEQ multiplex PCR; TCRdb stores just in-frame clones and leaves some out. In the table there are 100,000 to 140,000 clones, approximately 90% of which are singletons. The entry originates in a study of T cell responses to AZD1222 COVID-19 vaccine. With V trimmed by 7 bases and J by 0 bases, 4 bases remained unmatched. This CDR3 comprises 14 residues. Germline CDR1 SQVTM, CDR2 ANQGSEA. Sequences were derived from peripheral blood, sampled 28 days after the second AZD1222 dose. The source is an adult who received the AZD1222 COVID-19 vaccine. The rearrangement joins TRBV29-1 to TRBJ2-3, with 10 bases identical to TRBD2. CDR3 in DNA: TGCAGCGGGCAGACTAGCGGGAGCACAGATACGCAGTATTTT. Its protein is CSGQTSGSTDTQYF.